This is a list of T cell receptor beta chains from one sample in a study of beta chain features in type 1 diabetes. Here immunoSEQ multiplex PCR was the method, and the copy in TCRdb shows in-frame clones only, minus some. This sample has about 180,000 clones, with approximately 8.1% found just once. Sequenced material: central memory CD4+ T cells from blood. Receptors were obtained from a man between 18 and 29 years old with type 1 diabetes. Each CDR3 is given with its conserved first and last residue. The D gene is left open where the match is weak. The size field is filled for only some rows; it gives once, few, many or a size class.

TRBV11-2	-	few	TRBJ2-1	TGTGCCAGCAGCTTGTGGCCCGACAATGAGCAGTTCTTC	CASSLWPDNEQFF
TRBV6-1	-	-	TRBJ2-5	TGTGCCAGCGGTGGGGGCTGGGTCGGAGAGACCCAGTACTTC	CASGGGWVGETQYF
TRBV6-5	-	few	TRBJ2-3	TGTGCCAGCAGTCTTACTAGCACCCACACAGATACGCAGTATTTT	CASSLTSTHTDTQYF
TRBV4-3	-	few	TRBJ2-5	TGCGCCAGCAGCCAAGATGCGGACTCCCAAGAGACCCAGTACTTC	CASSQDADSQETQYF
TRBV4-3	TRBD2	few	TRBJ2-3	TGCGCCAGCAGCCGAACTAGCGGGAGCACAGATACGCAGTATTTT	CASSRTSGSTDTQYF
TRBV2	-	few	TRBJ1-5	TGTGCCAGCAGTGAACGGGCGGGTATAGACAATCAGCCCCAGCATTTT	CASSERAGIDNQPQHF
TRBV7-2	TRBD1	few	TRBJ2-2	TGTGCCAGCAGTTCAGGACAGGGAGAGACCGGGGAGCTGTTTTTT	CASSSGQGETGELFF
TRBV7-2	-	many	TRBJ1-2	TGTGCCAGCTCTCCGGGGATAGGCGGCTACACCTTC	CASSPGIGGYTF
TRBV4-3	TRBD2	few	TRBJ2-3	TGCGCCAGCAGCCAAGATTGGGTAGCGGGGGATACGCAGTATTTT	CASSQDWVAGDTQYF
TRBV11-2	TRBD2	-	TRBJ2-5	TGTGCCAGCAGCCGCGGGGGACTAGCCGGACAAGAGACCCAGTACTTC	CASSRGGLAGQETQYF
TRBV9	TRBD1	-	TRBJ1-2	TGTGCCAGCAGCGAGCGGACAGGGGGCTATGGCTACACCTTC	CASSERTGGYGYTF
TRBV28	-	-	TRBJ2-4	TGTGCCAGCAGTCCGCCAGGGCTAGCCAAAAACATTCAGTACTTC	CASSPPGLAKNIQYF
TRBV9	-	few	TRBJ2-3	TGTGCCAGCAGCCCTTTCGGGGAAAGCACAGATACGCAGTATTTT	CASSPFGESTDTQYF
TRBV27	TRBD1	-	TRBJ1-2	TGTGCCAGCAGTCTCGAGGACAGGGGGTTCGGCTACACCTTC	CASSLEDRGFGYTF
TRBV2	-	-	TRBJ1-2	TGTGCCAGCAGTGAGATGACAGTCGGCTACACCTTC	CASSEMTVGYTF
TRBV28	TRBD1	-	TRBJ2-3	TGTGCCAGTGGACACAGGGGGCCCCTCAATACGCAGTATTTT	CASGHRGPLNTQYF
TRBV18	-	few	TRBJ1-2	TGTGCCAGCTCACCTAGGGGCACACCAGGGGATGGCTACACCTTC	CASSPRGTPGDGYTF
TRBV7-2	TRBD2	-	TRBJ2-3	TGTGCCAGCAGCTTAGCTAGCGGGAAAGATACGCAGTATTTT	CASSLASGKDTQYF
TRBV28	TRBD1	-	TRBJ1-4	TGTGCCAGCAGTTTGGCCCTGACAGGGTCAGGAGAAAAACTGTTTTTT	CASSLALTGSGEKLFF
TRBV5-1	-	-	TRBJ2-2	TGCGCCAGCAGCTTGGTGGCAGGGGAAACCGGGGAGCTGTTTTTT	CASSLVAGETGELFF
TRBV28	-	few	TRBJ2-7	TGTGCCAGCAGTTTGTCGGGGTTAAGGATCTACGAGCAGTACTTC	CASSLSGLRIYEQYF
TRBV5-1	-	-	TRBJ1-4	TGCGCCAGCAGCGGCAGTTCTAATGAAAAACTGTTTTTT	CASSGSSNEKLFF
TRBV5-1	-	few	TRBJ2-5	TGCGCCAGCAGCTTGGGGACACCCCAAGCGGAGACCCAGTACTTC	CASSLGTPQAETQYF
TRBV10-3	TRBD1	few	TRBJ2-7	TGTGCCATCAGTGCTAGGACAGGGGGCACGGACGAGCAGTACTTC	CAISARTGGTDEQYF
TRBV10-2	TRBD2	-	TRBJ2-3	TGCGCCAGCAGCTCACTAGCGGGAGTGTCGGCAGATACGCAGTATTTT	CASSSLAGVSADTQYF
TRBV19	-	few	TRBJ1-5	TGTGCCAGTAGTTACAGGGAGAATCAGCCCCAGCATTTT	CASSYRENQPQHF
TRBV7-9	-	few	TRBJ1-2	TGTGCCAGCAGCTTAGGGCAGGGTCAGTCTGGCTACACCTTC	CASSLGQGQSGYTF
TRBV5-4	TRBD2	-	TRBJ2-2	TGTGCCAGCAGCTTGCCCTCGGGACTAGCGGGAGTAACCGGGGAGCTGTTTTTT	CASSLPSGLAGVTGELFF
TRBV2	-	-	TRBJ2-1	TGTGCCAGCGGACAGTACAATGAGCAGTTCTTC	CASGQYNEQFF
TRBV20-1	-	-	TRBJ1-2	TGCAGTGTATCCGGGAACTATGGCTACACCTTC	CSVSGNYGYTF
TRBV5-1	TRBD1	-	TRBJ2-2	TGCGCCAGCAGCTTGGGGGACAGGGACACCGGGGAGCTGTTTTTT	CASSLGDRDTGELFF
TRBV28	-	few	TRBJ1-2	TGTGCCAGCAGCTCCCCCAGTGGAGGAACCTATGGCTACACCTTC	CASSSPSGGTYGYTF
TRBV28	-	-	TRBJ1-5	TGTGCCAGCACCCTAGCCCGACAGGCCAATCGGCCCCAGCATTTT	CASTLARQANRPQHF
TRBV7-2	-	few	TRBJ2-5	TGTGCCAGCAGAAGATCCCGGGGGACTGTAGGGGAGACCCAGTACTTC	CASRRSRGTVGETQYF
TRBV25-1	-	-	TRBJ2-5	TGTGCCAGCAGTGAATCGGACAGCCAAGAGACCCAGTACTTC	CASSESDSQETQYF
TRBV23-1	-	-	TRBJ2-7	TGCGCCAGCCCGAACAGGGACGAGCAGTACTTC	CASPNRDEQYF
TRBV18	TRBD2	few	TRBJ2-2	TGTGCCAGCTCACCCCGGACTAGCGGGAACACCGGGGAGCTGTTTTTT	CASSPRTSGNTGELFF
TRBV5-5	TRBD1	few	TRBJ1-2	TGTGCCAGCAGCTCGCAGACAGGGGCCTATGGCTACACCTTC	CASSSQTGAYGYTF